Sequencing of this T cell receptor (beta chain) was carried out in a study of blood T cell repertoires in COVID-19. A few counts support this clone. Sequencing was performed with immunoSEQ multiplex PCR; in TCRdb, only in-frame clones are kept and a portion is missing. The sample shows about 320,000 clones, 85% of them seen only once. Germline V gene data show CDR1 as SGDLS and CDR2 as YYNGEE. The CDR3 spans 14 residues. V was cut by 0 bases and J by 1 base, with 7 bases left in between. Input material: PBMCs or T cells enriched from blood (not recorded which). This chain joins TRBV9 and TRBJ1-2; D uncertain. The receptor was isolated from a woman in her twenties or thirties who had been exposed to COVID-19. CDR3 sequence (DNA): TGTGCCAGCAGCGTAGCTGAGGGTAACTATGGCTACACCTTC. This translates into CASSVAEGNYGYTF.